This TCR beta chain originates from a study of shared clonotypes between healthy human individuals (dated by TCRdb to about 2020). Study-wide context: The cohort comprised a couple of women and a few men aged 18 to 49 years. For each donor, CD4 naive and CD4 memory were each run on three plates, CD8 naive on two plates, and CD8 memory on one plate. To increase sequencing depth and limit assay-specific biases, different laboratories used diverse techniques to prepare libraries and sequence TCR repertoires. To estimate repertoire size and how much clonotype sharing occurs between individuals, the study deeply sequenced the blood TCR repertoires of five or six healthy adults. Per donor, leukapheresis produced somewhere between about 0.94 and 8.9 billion PBMCs.

Sequences SGHRS (CDR1) and YFSETQ (CDR2) are obtained from the germline V gene. The V and J ends are trimmed by 0 bases and 3 bases, leaving 9 bases between them. From its cysteine to its phenylalanine, the CDR3 spans 15 amino acids. Only CDR3 DNA remains: 45 bases, in frame from the first base. TCR CDR3 regions were amplified from genomic DNA by multiplex PCR using the deep immunoSEQ assay. Extracted genomic DNA from each cell subset was distributed evenly across all wells of several immunoSEQ 96-well plates, and each plate was treated as a replicate. For sorted subsets, around 0.2 ug genomic DNA, equal to about 30,000 T cell genomes, was loaded into each replicate PCR. Purified libraries were measured with a Qubit 3.0 fluorometer, size-checked on a Bioanalyzer 2100, and measured again with the KAPA Library Quantification kit. Every immunoSEQ 96-well plate was sequenced on a dedicated single-read 150-cycle Illumina NextSeq 550 flow cell. For the original study's pipeline: Because the immunoSEQ output included only junctional sequences and no quality scores, the filtering could not be the same as the filtering used for full-length reads. To assign V/J genes and CDR3, sequences were annotated against IMGT germline references using PyIR, a Python wrapper for IgBLAST v1.9. Reads were removed for weak V/J assignments (E-value above 1e-6), missing CDR3, stop codons, out-of-frame junctions, or ambiguous translated residues. V3J clonotypes were defined by identical inferred V gene, J gene, and CDR3 amino acid sequence. Percentage overlap between repertoires was calculated by dividing the number of shared unique clonotypes by the size of the smaller repertoire. Repertoire richness was assessed with RTK rarefaction, the Chao1 estimator, and Recon v2.1 estimates of unobserved clonotypes. For all TCRbeta clonotypes obtained by the gDNA method from a few donors, generation probabilities were computed with OLGA. Imported from immuneACCESS, the table was reduced by TCRdb to in-frame sequences with V and J called. These copies leave out some clones; in studies compared against another copy, an unresolved V gene accounts for under half, and the cause of the remainder is not known. D and trimming come from the DNA, and the V and J calls and clone size come from that table. This sample has 760,000 or so clones in its table, and around 96% of those were observed once. Roughly 0.23% of the sample is in the top ten clones.

Results and caveats for the whole study, not just this receptor: The genetic and exposure-history diversity represented was limited by the small number of donors. Even with the large sequencing depth, rarefaction of the sorted-subset datasets indicated that sequencing was incomplete. Only blood was sampled, and tissue TCR repertoires likely differ from those in blood. Based on pairwise subsampling, the degree of clonotype sharing among donors was expected to be affected by sequencing depth. Naive subsets generally had larger estimated clonotype richness than memory subsets did. When a few donors were compared, the shared fraction of clonotypes was about 5% for naive CD4, roughly 3.4% for naive CD8, more than 2% for memory CD4, and 0.4% for memory CD8. Compared with non-shared clonotypes, the clonotypes found in all four sorted-subset donors had higher generation probabilities.

For the CD8 naive samples, CD45RO-negative cells were positively selected for CCR7, yielding a CD45RA+CCR7+ population from which TemRA cells were excluded. The donors were healthy, HIV-negative adults who had no recently reported acute infections or vaccinations. Every donor was a Caucasian adult living in Nashville, Tennessee, USA. Blood was obtained by leukapheresis, after which PBMCs were separated by Ficoll-Histopaque density gradient centrifugation and cryopreserved in liquid nitrogen vapor phase. Purity and quantity of every magnetically sorted T cell population were checked by analytical flow cytometry. Each sorted fraction had its genomic DNA isolated and then quantified by UV absorbance on a Nanodrop 2000c. Note on this clone: Its antigen is currently not known. The record has no base qualities; no much larger clone is one base away.

The sequence was obtained from a man aged 30 to 45 in good health. Rearrangement joined TRBV5-1 to TRBJ2-2; a tentative D call is TRBD2 (5 bases match). Sequenced input: naive CD8+ T cells sorted from blood. Explained via the paper, the cell subset or site label denotes: CD45RA+CCR7+. In nucleotide form, the sequence is TGCGCCAGCAGCTTGGGAGGGCCGGACACCGGGGAGCTGTTTTTT. This translates into CASSLGGPDTGELFF. Reference TRBV5-1 and TRBJ2-2 genes cover what lies past the CDR3, so the full variable domain is KAGVTQTPRYLIKTRGQQVTLSCSPISGHRSVSWYQQTPGQGLQFLFEYFSETQRNKGNFPGRFSGRQFSNSRSEMNVSTLELGDSALYLCASSLGGPDTGELFFGEGSRLTVL.